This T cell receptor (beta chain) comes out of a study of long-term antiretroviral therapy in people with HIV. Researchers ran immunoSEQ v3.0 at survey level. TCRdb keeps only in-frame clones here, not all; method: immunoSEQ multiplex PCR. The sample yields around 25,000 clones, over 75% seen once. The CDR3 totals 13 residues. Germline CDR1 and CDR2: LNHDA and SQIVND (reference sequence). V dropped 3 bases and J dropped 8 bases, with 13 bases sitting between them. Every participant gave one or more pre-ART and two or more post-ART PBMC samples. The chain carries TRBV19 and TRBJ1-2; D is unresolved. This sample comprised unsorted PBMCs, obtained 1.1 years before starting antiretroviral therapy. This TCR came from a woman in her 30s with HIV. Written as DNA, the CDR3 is TGTGCCAGTAGTATTACCGGAGGTTGGGGCTACACCTTC. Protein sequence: CASSITGGWGYTF.